Shown below are 18 T cell receptor beta chains from a single sample sequenced in a study of beta chain features in type 1 diabetes. Whole-study results and caveats: In every one of the four CD4+ subsets, TCRB CDR3s were moderately but significantly shorter in Type 1 diabetes patients.

No antigen has been assigned to these receptors. Every bit of the isolated RNA underwent reverse transcription, so sequencing read expressed TCRB transcripts. Sequencing used immunoSEQ multiplex PCR; TCRdb keeps in-frame clones, though not all of them. The data hold around 97,000 clones, with approximately 30% observed a single time. Sequences were obtained from central memory CD4+ T cells from blood. The receptors derive from a young woman with type 1 diabetes.

This clone was observed a single time. The V and J genes are TRBV7-2 and TRBJ2-7; 8 nucleotides align to TRBD1. The length of the CDR3 is 13 residues. CDR1 and CDR2 (germline): SGHTA, FQGNSA. V dropped 1 base and J dropped 5; count of bases not matched to a gene: 1. CDR3 region: CASSLDRGNEQYV. CDR3 DNA sequence: TGTGCCAGCAGCTTAGACAGGGGGAACGAGCAGTACGTC.

J is TRBJ2-3 and V is TRBV2; D remains unclear. The V end lost 5 bases, the J end lost 0 bases, and 9 bases lay between the germline ends. Germline values: CDR1 SNHLY, CDR2 FYNNEI. This CDR3 is 14 amino acids long. For the CDR3, the DNA is TGTGCCAGCAGTACGTCTACTAGCACAGATACGCAGTATTTT. It encodes CASSTSTSTDTQYF.

The chain joins TRBV2 to TRBJ2-7; 7 bases map to TRBD1. In germline, CDR1 is SNHLY, CDR2 FYNNEI. CDR3 length equals 12 residues. Trimming took 11 bases from V and 9 from J; bases not matched to a gene: 13. In nucleotides, the CDR3 is TGTGCCTTTAGGGGGCCCGACCCCAGGCAGTACTTC. It yields the protein CAFRGPDPRQYF.

The rearrangement uses TRBV19 and TRBJ2-5; 7 bases match TRBD1. Germline lookup yields CDR1 LNHDA and CDR2 SQIVND (reference sequence). The CDR3 loop spans 13 amino acids. V was clipped by 6 bases and J by 5 bases; unmatched bases: 6. For the CDR3, the DNA is TGTGCCAGTAGGCAAGGGGGCTCTGAGACCCAGTACTTC. Amino acid sequence: CASRQGGSETQYF.

The chain has TRBV7-3 and TRBJ1-2, with D perhaps matching TRBD1 (6 bases). The CDR3 has 13 residues. The germline gives CDR1 SGHTA, CDR2 FQGTGA. V lost 2 bases and J 4 bases, leaving 8 bases between the germline ends. DNA of the CDR3: TGTGCCAGCAGCTTACAGGGGACCTATGGCTACACCTTC. It specifies CASSLQGTYGYTF.

This chain uses TRBV6-5 with TRBJ1-4; unclear D gene. The germline CDR1 and CDR2 sequences are MNHEY and SVGAGI. The CDR3 runs to 14 residues. Deletions cut 5 bases from V and 8 bases from J, with 15 bases between. CDR3 DNA: TGTGCCAGCAGTCCCCGGAACGGCGGGGAAAAACTGTTTTTT. As protein: CASSPRNGGEKLFF.

The chain has TRBV6-5 and TRBJ2-1; no definite D call. CDR3 length: 16 residues. V lost 0 bases and J 7 bases, leaving 16 bases between the germline ends. Germline CDR1 MNHEY, CDR2 SVGAGI. The CDR3 bases are TGTGCCAGCAGTTACTCGAGTTTAGCCAGTAAGAATGAGCAGTTCTTC. Its translation: CASSYSSLASKNEQFF.

CDR3 sequence (DNA): TGTGCCAGCAGCCCGGGGTTGGGGGGTTCCTACAATGAGCAGTTCTTC. Translated: CASSPGLGGSYNEQFF. V usage is TRBV7-3 and J usage is TRBJ2-1; a weak D match, TRBD2 (6 bases). The germline CDR1 and CDR2 sequences are SGHTA and FQGTGA. This CDR3 is 16 amino acids long. Trimming left V 5 bases short and J 1 base short, with 15 bases between. The full variable domain, in which reference TRBV7-3 and TRBJ2-1 provide the parts outside the CDR3, is GAGVSQTPSNKVTEKGKYVELRCDPISGHTALYWYRQSLGQGPEFLIYFQGTGAADDSGLPNDRFFAVRPEGSVSTLKIQRTERGDSAVYLCASSPGLGGSYNEQFFGPGTRLTVL.

This chain connects TRBV9 to TRBJ2-2; D call uncertain. The CDR3 has 12 amino acids. Germline V CDR1 and CDR2: SGDLS, YYNGEE. V lost 4 bases and J 1 base, leaving 2 bases between the germline ends. CDR3 amino acids: CASSQNTGELFF. The CDR3 DNA sequence: TGTGCCAGCAGCCAGAACACCGGGGAGCTGTTTTTT.

The rearrangement uses TRBV30 and TRBJ2-5, with D tentatively TRBD2 (6 bases). The V gene lost 5 bases and the J gene lost 2 bases, with 15 bases spanning the gap. The CDR3 has 14 residues. Germline CDR1 is GTSNPN and CDR2 is SVGIG (reference sequence). CDR3 nucleotides: TGTGCCTGGCAGACAAATAGCGGACAAGAGACCCAGTACTTC. It specifies CAWQTNSGQETQYF.

This clone was counted between two and nine times. The chain has TRBV18 and TRBJ2-1; 8 nucleotides align to TRBD1. V was clipped by 2 bases and J by 7 bases; unmatched bases: 7. The CDR3 extends over 15 amino acids. CDR1 is KGHSH, CDR2 LQKENI, per germline. The CDR3 nucleotides read TGTGCCAGCTCACCAGACAGGGGAGGTTGGAATGAGCAGTTCTTC. Its protein product is CASSPDRGGWNEQFF.

The chain combines TRBV7-9 with TRBJ2-1; TRBD2 matches at 8 bases. The germline CDR1 and CDR2 sequences are SEHNR and FQNEAQ (reference sequence). V trimming: 4 bases; J trimming: 10 bases; junction bases outside the gene matches: 9. The CDR3 loop spans 14 amino acids. The CDR3 DNA is TGTGCCAGCAGCTCCGCCTCGGGCGGGAGGGAGCAGTTCTTC. Translating gives CASSSASGGREQFF.

The sample holds a few counts of this clone. The rearrangement joins TRBV5-1 to TRBJ1-5; TRBD1 matches 9 bases. Germline CDR1 is SGHRS and CDR2 is YFSETQ. J gave up 7 bases and V 4 bases, and 6 bases lay outside the gene matches. The CDR3 contains 14 residues. CDR3: CASSDGTGLQPQHF. In DNA, the CDR3 is TGCGCCAGCAGCGACGGGACAGGGCTCCAGCCCCAGCATTTT.

This clone appeared a single time. This rearrangement joins TRBV15 to TRBJ2-2; 7 nucleotides agree with TRBD2. The germline V gene has CDR1 LNHNV and CDR2 YYDKDF (reference sequence). This CDR3 spans 15 amino acids. V dropped 0 bases and J dropped 13; count of bases not matched to a gene: 11. CDR3 nucleotides: TGTGCCACCAGCAGAGATCGGCCACCCTCGGGAGGGCTGTTTTTT. Protein: CATSRDRPPSGGLFF.

Only a few counts were recorded for this clone. A junction end diverges from the germline sequence, so it may reflect a read error. This chain connects TRBV29-1 to TRBJ1-2, with unresolved D. The CDR3 contains 12 residues. CDR1 and CDR2 from the germline V gene are SQVTM and ANQGSEA. CDR3 DNA: TGCAGCGCTGAACTGGGCAGACATGGCTACACCTTC. This codes for CSAELGRHGYTF. Using reference TRBV29-1 and TRBJ1-2 for the parts outside the CDR3, the full variable domain is SAVISQKPSRDICQRGTSLTIQCQVDSQVTMMFWYRQQPGQSLTLIATANQGSEATYESGFVIDKFPISRPNLTFSTLTVSNMSPEDSSIYLCSAELGRHGYTFGSGTRLTVV.

This clone has a handful of counts. The rearrangement links TRBV29-1 to TRBJ1-2; tentative D call: TRBD1 (6 bases). The V end was cut by 6 bases, the J end by 7 bases, with 21 bases between. Germline CDR1 SQVTM, CDR2 ANQGSEA. The CDR3 runs 14 residues. The CDR3 DNA is TGCAGCGTGCGTATGACCGGGACAATCTCTGGCTACACCTTC. This translates into CSVRMTGTISGYTF.

In this sample, this clone turned up a few times. The chain has TRBV18 and TRBJ2-7, with D tentatively TRBD1 or TRBD2 (6 bases each). This CDR3 is built from 14 residues. Trimming removed 3 bases at V and 3 bases at J, with 12 bases between. Per the germline V gene, CDR1 is KGHSH and CDR2 is LQKENI. CDR3 nucleotides: TGTGCCAGCTCACCGGGGGGCGGGGACTACGAGCAGTACGTC. Amino acids: CASSPGGGDYEQYV.

This clone showed up just a few times. The chain carries TRBV11-2 and TRBJ2-7, with 7 bases lining up with TRBD1. The CDR3 is 14 residues long. Looked up from germline, CDR1 is SGHAT and CDR2 is FQNNGV. Trimming took 3 bases from V and 8 from J; bases not matched to a gene: 10. CDR3 sequence reads: CASSFGQAIQKQYF. The CDR3 nucleotides read TGTGCCAGCAGCTTTGGACAGGCGATACAAAAGCAGTACTTC.